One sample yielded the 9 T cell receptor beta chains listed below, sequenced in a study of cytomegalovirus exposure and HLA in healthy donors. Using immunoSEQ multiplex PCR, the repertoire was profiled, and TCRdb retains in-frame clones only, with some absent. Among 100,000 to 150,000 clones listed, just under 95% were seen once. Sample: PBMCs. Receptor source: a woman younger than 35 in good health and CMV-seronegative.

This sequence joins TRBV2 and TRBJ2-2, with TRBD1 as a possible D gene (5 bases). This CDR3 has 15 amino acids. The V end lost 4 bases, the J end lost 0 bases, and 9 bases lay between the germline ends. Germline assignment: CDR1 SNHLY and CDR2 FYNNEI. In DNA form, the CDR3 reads TGTGCCAGCAGTGTCCGGACACCGAACACCGGGGAGCTGTTTTTT. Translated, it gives CASSVRTPNTGELFF.

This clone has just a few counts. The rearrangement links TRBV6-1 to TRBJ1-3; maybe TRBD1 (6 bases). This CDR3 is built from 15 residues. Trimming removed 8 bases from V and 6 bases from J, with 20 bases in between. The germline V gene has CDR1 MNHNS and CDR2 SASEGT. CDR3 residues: CASQAGGEFLNTIYF. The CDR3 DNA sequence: TGTGCCAGCCAGGCGGGGGGCGAATTCTTAAACACCATATATTTT.

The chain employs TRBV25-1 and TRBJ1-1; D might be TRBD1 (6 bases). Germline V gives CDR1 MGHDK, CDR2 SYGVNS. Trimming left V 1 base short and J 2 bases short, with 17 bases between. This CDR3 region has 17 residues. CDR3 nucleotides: TGTGCCAGCAGTGAATGCGGACAGAAAACCACCAACACTGAAGCTTTCTTT. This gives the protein CASSECGQKTTNTEAFF.

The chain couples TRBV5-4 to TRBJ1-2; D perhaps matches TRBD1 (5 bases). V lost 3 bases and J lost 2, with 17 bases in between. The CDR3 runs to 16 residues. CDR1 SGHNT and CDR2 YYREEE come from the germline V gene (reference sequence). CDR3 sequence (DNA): TGTGCCAGCAGCTACCAGGGACTAGAGTTGAACTATGGCTACACCTTC. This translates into CASSYQGLELNYGYTF.

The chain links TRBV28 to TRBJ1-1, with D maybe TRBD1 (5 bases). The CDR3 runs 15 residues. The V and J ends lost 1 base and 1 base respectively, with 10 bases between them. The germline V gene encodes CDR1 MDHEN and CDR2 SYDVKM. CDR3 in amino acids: CASSLYRGQNTEAFF. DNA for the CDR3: TGTGCCAGCAGTTTATATAGGGGCCAGAACACTGAAGCTTTCTTT.

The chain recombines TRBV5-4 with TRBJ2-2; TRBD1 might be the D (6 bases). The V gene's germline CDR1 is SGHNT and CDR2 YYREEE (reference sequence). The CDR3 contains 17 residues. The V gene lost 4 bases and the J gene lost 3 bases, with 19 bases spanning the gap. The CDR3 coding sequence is TGTGCCAGCAGCACTCACGGACAGTGGGTCGACACCGGGGAGCTGTTTTTT. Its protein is CASSTHGQWVDTGELFF.

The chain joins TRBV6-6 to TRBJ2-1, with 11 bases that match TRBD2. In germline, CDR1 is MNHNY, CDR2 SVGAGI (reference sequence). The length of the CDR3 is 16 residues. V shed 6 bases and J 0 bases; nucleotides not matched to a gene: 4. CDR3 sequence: CASSLTSGSSYNEQFF. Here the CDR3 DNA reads TGTGCCAGCAGCCTCACTAGCGGGAGCTCCTACAATGAGCAGTTCTTC.

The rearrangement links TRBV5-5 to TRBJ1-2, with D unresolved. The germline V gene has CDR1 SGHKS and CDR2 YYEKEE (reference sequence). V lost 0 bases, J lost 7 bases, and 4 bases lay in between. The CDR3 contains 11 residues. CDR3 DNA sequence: TGTGCCAGCAGCTTGGGCGGTGGCTACACCTTC. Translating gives CASSLGGGYTF.

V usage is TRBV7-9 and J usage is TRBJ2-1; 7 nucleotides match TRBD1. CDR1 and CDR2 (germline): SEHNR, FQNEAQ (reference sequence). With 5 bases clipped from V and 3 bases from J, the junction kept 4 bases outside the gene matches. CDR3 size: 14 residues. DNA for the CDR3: TGTGCCAGCAGCCCCGCAGGGGGCTACAATGAGCAGTTCTTC. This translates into CASSPAGGYNEQFF.